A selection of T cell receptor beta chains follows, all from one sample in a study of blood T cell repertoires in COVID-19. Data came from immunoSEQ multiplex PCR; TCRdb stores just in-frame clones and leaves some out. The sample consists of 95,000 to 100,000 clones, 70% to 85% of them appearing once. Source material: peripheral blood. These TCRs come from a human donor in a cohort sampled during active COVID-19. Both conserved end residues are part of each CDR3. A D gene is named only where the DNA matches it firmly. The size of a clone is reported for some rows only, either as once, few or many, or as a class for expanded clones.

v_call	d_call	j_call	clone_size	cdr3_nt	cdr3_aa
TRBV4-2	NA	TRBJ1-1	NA	TGTGCCAGCAGCCAAGATAGCGGAATGGACACTGAAGCTTTCTTT	CASSQDSGMDTEAFF
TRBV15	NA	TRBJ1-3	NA	TGTGCCACCAGCACGGGATTTGGAAACACCATATATTTT	CATSTGFGNTIYF
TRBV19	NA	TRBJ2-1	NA	TGTGCCAGTAGTATAGTTCAAGGGGGCAATGAGCAGTTCTTC	CASSIVQGGNEQFF
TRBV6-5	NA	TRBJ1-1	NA	TGTGCCAGCAGTTACCCGGGGAACACTGAAGCTTTCTTT	CASSYPGNTEAFF
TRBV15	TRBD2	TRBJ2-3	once	TGTGCCACCAGCAGGAAGCGGGACACAGATACGCAGTATTTT	CATSRKRDTDTQYF
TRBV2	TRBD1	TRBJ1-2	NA	TGTGCCAGCAGAACAGGGGGTCAATCAAACGGCTACACCTTC	CASRTGGQSNGYTF
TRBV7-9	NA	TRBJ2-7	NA	TGTGCCAGCAGCCCTCGGACTGCTTCTCACGAGCAGTACTTC	CASSPRTASHEQYF
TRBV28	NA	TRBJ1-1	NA	TGTGCCAGCAGTTCCCCGGACGGGGGGACTGAAGCTTTCTTT	CASSSPDGGTEAFF
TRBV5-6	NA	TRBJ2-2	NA	TGTGCCAGCAGCTTGCTTGTCCTAAAATCCACCGGGGAGCTGTTTTTT	CASSLLVLKSTGELFF
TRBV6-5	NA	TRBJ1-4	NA	TGTGCCAGCAGTTACTCGAAGGGGTATAATGAAAAACTGTTTTTT	CASSYSKGYNEKLFF
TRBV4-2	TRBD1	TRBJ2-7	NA	TGTGCCAGCAGCCAGACCAGGACAGGGATCCCTCACGAGCAGTACTTC	CASSQTRTGIPHEQYF
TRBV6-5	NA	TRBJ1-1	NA	TGTGCCAGCAGTTACGGGGCAGGGAGGGTGAACACTGAAGCTTTCTTT	CASSYGAGRVNTEAFF
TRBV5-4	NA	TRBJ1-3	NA	TGTGCCAGCAGCCTCGCCCCGTCGGACACCATATATTTT	CASSLAPSDTIYF
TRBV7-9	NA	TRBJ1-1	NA	TGTGCCAGCAGCTTAAAGGGGGTGAACACTGAAGCTTTCTTT	CASSLKGVNTEAFF
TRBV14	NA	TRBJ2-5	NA	TGTGCCAGCAGCCAGACATGGGACCAAGAGACCCAGTACTTC	CASSQTWDQETQYF
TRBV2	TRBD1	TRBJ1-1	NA	TGTGCCAGCATCCCTAGGGACAGGGGGAATGAAGCTTTCTTT	CASIPRDRGNEAFF
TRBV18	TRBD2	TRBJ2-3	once	TGTGCCAGCTCACGCCTGACTAGCGGGGGTACAGATACGCAGTATTTT	CASSRLTSGGTDTQYF
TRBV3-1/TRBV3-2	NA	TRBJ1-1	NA	TGTGCCAGCAGCCAGTTATCTAACACTGAAGCTTTCTTT	CASSQLSNTEAFF
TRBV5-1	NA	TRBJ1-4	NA	TGCGCCAGCAGCTTGTCAGGGGCGAAAGATGAAAAACTGTTTTTT	CASSLSGAKDEKLFF
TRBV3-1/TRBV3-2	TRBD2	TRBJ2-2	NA	TGTGCCAGCAGAATTGGGACTAGCGGGAGCGGGGAGCTGTTTTTT	CASRIGTSGSGELFF
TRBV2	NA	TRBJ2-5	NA	TGTGCCAGCAGTGTTGACAGAAATCAAGAGACCCAGTACTTC	CASSVDRNQETQYF
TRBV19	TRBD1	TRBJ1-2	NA	TGTGCCAGTCACCCCTGGACAGGGAGCAATGGTGGCTACACCTTC	CASHPWTGSNGGYTF
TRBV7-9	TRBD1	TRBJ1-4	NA	TGTGCCAGCAGCTCACAGGGGGTGCACACTGGGAAACTGTTTTTT	CASSSQGVHTGKLFF
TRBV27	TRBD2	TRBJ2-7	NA	TGTGCCAGCAATAAGCGGGGGCTCTCCTACGAGCAGTACTTC	CASNKRGLSYEQYF
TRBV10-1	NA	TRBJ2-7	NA	TGCGCCAGCAGTACAGGGACCCCCTACGAGCAGTACTTC	CASSTGTPYEQYF